This record covers a single T cell receptor beta chain. This entry comes from a study of T cell changes during pregnancy in multiple sclerosis. V trimming: 1 base; J trimming: 7 bases; junction bases outside the gene matches: 17. Germline V CDR1 and CDR2: SGHAT, FQNNGV. The CDR3 consists of 18 residues. Data came from immunoSEQ multiplex PCR; TCRdb stores just in-frame clones and leaves some out. In the table there are approximately 50,000 clones, approximately 91% of which are singletons. Specimen: peripheral blood, collected in the second trimester of pregnancy. This sequence joins TRBV11-2 and TRBJ1-2; TRBD1 agrees at 8 bases. This sequence originates from a female donor with multiple sclerosis, enrolled in a pregnancy study. The CDR3, as DNA: TGTGCCAGCAGCTTAGGATTTCGGAGGGACAGGACAAACGGTGGCTACACCTTC. Translation gives CASSLGFRRDRTNGGYTF. Full variable domain (remainder filled in from reference TRBV11-2 and TRBJ1-2): EAGVAQSPRYKIIEKRQSVAFWCNPISGHATLYWYQQILGQGPKLLIQFQNNGVVDDSQLPKDRFSAERLKGVDSTLKIQPAKLEDSAVYLCASSLGFRRDRTNGGYTFGSGTRLTVV.